These 25 T cell receptor beta chains were all obtained from the same sample, sequenced in a study of cytomegalovirus exposure and HLA in healthy donors. The PCR employed 60 Vbeta primers together with 13 Jbeta primers. Generated by immunoSEQ multiplex PCR, the TCRdb table keeps only in-frame clones and is missing some. Here the sample spans around 200,000 clones, roughly four fifths being singletons. The specimen sequenced was PBMCs. These TCRs come from a woman aged 25-40 years in good health and CMV-seropositive.

The chain uses TRBV4-1 and TRBJ2-1, with TRBD2 identical over 8 bases. V trimming: 1 base; J trimming: 5 bases; junction bases outside the gene matches: 10. Germline CDR1 and CDR2: MGHRA and YSYEKL. The CDR3 is 17 amino acids. CDR3 in DNA: TGCGCCAGCAGCCAAGGTGCCGGGACTAGTGTGCACAATGAGCAGTTCTTC. Translation: CASSQGAGTSVHNEQFF.

The sample holds one count of this clone. The rearrangement uses TRBV5-6 and TRBJ2-7; weak D call: TRBD1 (6 bases). The V gene's germline CDR1 is SGHDT and CDR2 YYEEEE. The CDR3 has 17 amino acids. V gave up 5 bases and J gave up 0 bases, with 21 bases separating them. For the CDR3, the DNA is TGTGCCAGCAGTCCTATGGGCGCAGGGACAAGCTCCTACGAGCAGTACTTC. It encodes CASSPMGAGTSSYEQYF.

This chain connects TRBV6-5 to TRBJ2-3; TRBD2 aligns across 10 bases. Germline V gene data show CDR1 as MNHEY and CDR2 as SVGAGI. This CDR3 region has 15 residues. With V trimmed by 5 bases and J by 1 base, 3 bases remained unmatched. The CDR3 reads CASSPGTSGTDTQYF. The CDR3 DNA reads TGTGCCAGCAGTCCCGGGACTAGCGGCACAGATACGCAGTATTTT.

This clone was seen a single time. Since no conserved phenylalanine or tryptophan closes the CDR3, a read error is the likely cause. V is TRBV9 and J is TRBJ1-1; D is perhaps TRBD1 (5 bases). Germline CDR1 SGDLS, CDR2 YYNGEE. The CDR3 loop spans 14 amino acids. V shed 3 bases and J shed 6 bases, with 15 bases lying between them. As DNA, the CDR3 is TGTGCCAGCAGCGCACTGGGGGGAGGGCCTGAAGCTTTCTCT. Protein product: CASSALGGGPEAFS.

The chain is built from TRBV11-2 and TRBJ2-5, with TRBD2 matching 9 bases. CDR3 length: 15 residues. Unmatched junction bases numbered 5, after V lost 1 base and J lost 5 bases. CDR1 and CDR2 from the germline V gene are SGHAT and FQNNGV. CDR3 nucleotides: TGTGCCAGCAGCTTAGGGCGGGGGGGCCTGGAGACCCAGTACTTC. Translating it yields CASSLGRGGLETQYF.

CDR3 sequence: CASSLPGQETQYF. The CDR3 DNA follows: TGCGCCAGCAGCCTCCCAGGGCAGGAGACCCAGTACTTC. This chain connects TRBV5-1 to TRBJ2-5; D is perhaps TRBD1 (5 bases). V was pared by 4 bases and J by 5 bases, with 12 bases between. The germline V gene has CDR1 SGHRS and CDR2 YFSETQ. The CDR3 sequence is 13 residues long.

The chain couples TRBV12-5 to TRBJ1-2; 10 bases agree with TRBD1. This CDR3 region has 16 residues. Trimming removed 0 bases from V and 6 bases from J; junction bases left unmatched: 7. CDR1 is LGHNT, CDR2 FRNRAP, per germline. The DNA for the CDR3 is TGTGCTAGTGGTTTGGTCCCCCGACAGGGGGCAAATGGCTACACCTTC. Translated: CASGLVPRQGANGYTF.

This chain uses TRBV19 with TRBJ2-7; 9 bases match TRBD1. CDR1 LNHDA and CDR2 SQIVND come from the germline V gene (reference sequence). V lost 1 base and J lost 5; bases outside the gene matches: 6. This CDR3 spans 15 amino acids. CDR3 residues: CASSIAENRGHEQYF. CDR3 DNA sequence: TGTGCCAGTAGTATAGCAGAGAACAGGGGGCACGAGCAGTACTTC. The full variable domain, with the rest looked up from reference TRBV19 and TRBJ2-7, is DGGITQSPKYLFRKEGQNVTLSCEQNLNHDAMYWYRQDPGQGLRLIYYSQIVNDFQKGDIAEGYSVSREKKESFPLTVTSAQKNPTAFYLCASSIAENRGHEQYFGPGTRLTVT.

This rearrangement joins TRBV29-1 to TRBJ2-1; 8 nucleotides match TRBD1. The V and J ends lost 1 base and 4 bases, in that order; junction bases with no gene match: 6. The CDR3 is 15 amino acids. Per the germline V gene, CDR1 is SQVTM and CDR2 is ANQGSEA. The DNA for the CDR3 is TGCAGCGTTGAAGGGGGGAGGACAGGGTACAATGAGCAGTTCTTC. Protein sequence: CSVEGGRTGYNEQFF.

The chain joins TRBV4-1 to TRBJ2-5, with 9 bases lining up with TRBD1. Germline CDR1 reads MGHRA; CDR2 reads YSYEKL. Unmatched junction bases numbered 0, after V lost 4 bases and J lost 3 bases. This CDR3 is 13 amino acids long. The CDR3 DNA is TGCGCCAGCAGCCGGGACAGGGAAGAGACCCAGTACTTC. Translation: CASSRDREETQYF.

The chain employs TRBV28 and TRBJ1-1, with TRBD1 identical over 8 bases. CDR1 is MDHEN and CDR2 is SYDVKM in the germline V gene. The length of the CDR3 is 15 residues. J gave up 2 bases and V 6 bases, and 8 bases lay outside the gene matches. The CDR3 coding sequence is TGTGCCAGCAGCACCCCAGGACAGGGAAACACTGAAGCTTTCTTT. Amino acid sequence: CASSTPGQGNTEAFF.

The chain is built from TRBV10-3 and TRBJ2-7; the D gene is possibly TRBD1 (6 bases). This CDR3 spans 16 amino acids. V lost 3 bases, J lost 0 bases, and 15 bases lay in between. Germline CDR1 ENHRY, CDR2 SYGVKD. CDR3 in DNA: TGTGCCATCAGTGACCCCACAGGGATCGGCTCCTACGAGCAGTACTTC. Its protein product is CAISDPTGIGSYEQYF.

This clone came up a few times. This chain connects TRBV10-3 to TRBJ1-2; perhaps TRBD1 as D (6 bases). Germline assignment: CDR1 ENHRY and CDR2 SYGVKD. The CDR3 length is 14 residues. The V end lost 3 bases, the J end lost 3 bases, and 11 bases lay between the germline ends. For the CDR3, the DNA is TGTGCCATCAGTGAACTCCAGGGGCACTATGGCTACACCTTC. Its protein is CAISELQGHYGYTF.

The V call is TRBV7-9, the J call TRBJ2-1; D is undetermined. Germline V gene data show CDR1 as SEHNR and CDR2 as FQNEAQ (reference sequence). Trimming cost V 5 bases and J 6 bases, with 17 bases left between them. CDR3 length: 15 residues. DNA of the CDR3: TGTGCCAGCAGCCCTGCACTACCCGGCCTCAATGAGCAGTTCTTC. Its translation is CASSPALPGLNEQFF.

This chain uses TRBV5-6 with TRBJ1-1; no reliable D call. This CDR3 is 13 amino acids long. V lost 0 bases and J lost 8, with 11 bases in between. The germline V gene encodes CDR1 SGHDT and CDR2 YYEEEE. The CDR3 nucleotides are TGTGCCAGCAGCTTGGTGGCAGTTCCAGAAGCTTTCTTT. It codes for CASSLVAVPEAFF.

CDR3 in amino acids: CASSDGGGRADTQYF. CDR3 bases: TGTGCCAGCAGCGACGGGGGAGGGCGGGCAGATACGCAGTATTTT. The rearrangement links TRBV9 to TRBJ2-3, with 7 positions matching TRBD2. CDR3 length equals 15 residues. With V trimmed by 3 bases and J by 4 bases, 8 bases remained unmatched. Germline V gene sequence: CDR1 SGDLS, CDR2 YYNGEE. Together with reference TRBV9 and TRBJ2-3, the CDR3 gives the full variable domain: DSGVTQTPKHLITATGQRVTLRCSPRSGDLSVYWYQQSLDQGLQFLIQYYNGEERAKGNILERFSAQQFPDLHSELNLSSLELGDSALYFCASSDGGGRADTQYFGPGTRLTVL.

The V call is TRBV27, the J call TRBJ2-5; 8 positions match TRBD1. The V gene's germline CDR1 is MNHEY and CDR2 SMNVEV (reference sequence). The CDR3 is 13 residues long. Trimming removed 5 bases from V and 4 bases from J; junction bases left unmatched: 3. The CDR3 sequence: CASSHDRGETQYF. The CDR3 DNA is TGTGCCAGCAGTCACGACAGGGGAGAGACCCAGTACTTC.

The V and J genes are TRBV11-3 and TRBJ2-7; D remains unclear. The CDR3 is made up of 16 amino acids. Germline loops: CDR1 SGHNT, CDR2 YENEEA. The ends were cut back, 1 base at V and 3 bases at J, with 16 bases in the middle. The CDR3 here is CASSLGVSSGVYEQYF. The DNA for the CDR3 is TGTGCCAGCAGCTTAGGGGTTTCCTCAGGCGTCTACGAGCAGTACTTC.

V and J are TRBV5-6 and TRBJ1-2, with 10 bases fitting TRBD1. CDR3 length: 14 residues. Germline V lookup: CDR1 SGHDT, CDR2 YYEEEE. V gave up 3 bases and J gave up 6 bases; unmatched junction bases: 5. The CDR3 sequence: CASSSDRGRNGYTF. The CDR3 nucleotides read TGTGCCAGCAGCTCCGACAGGGGGCGAAATGGCTACACCTTC.

The rearrangement uses TRBV28 and TRBJ1-1, with TRBD1 matching 9 bases. The J segment lost 8 bases and the V segment lost 1 base, leaving 14 bases of the junction unmatched. Germline V gene data show CDR1 as MDHEN and CDR2 as SYDVKM. The length of the CDR3 is 17 residues. CDR3: CASSLFWGGTGHFEAFF. The CDR3 DNA reads as TGTGCCAGCAGTTTATTTTGGGGGGGGACAGGGCATTTCGAAGCTTTCTTT.

In regard to this clone: One end of the junction does not line up with germline, which may come from a read error. This chain links TRBV29-1 with TRBJ1-1, with D unclear. CDR1 is SQVTM, CDR2 ANQGSEA, per germline. The CDR3 length is 15 residues. CDR3 sequence (DNA): TGCAGCGTTATTAAGTCGGGAGGAATGAACACTGAAGTTTTCTTT. Its translation: CSVIKSGGMNTEVFF.

The chain uses TRBV7-9 and TRBJ2-3; D is possibly TRBD1 (5 bases). The V end lost 1 base, the J end lost 4 bases, and 21 bases lay between the germline ends. The germline V gene encodes CDR1 SEHNR and CDR2 FQNEAQ (reference sequence). The CDR3 covers 18 residues. The CDR3 protein is CASSLGGLWTTLPDTQYF. CDR3 DNA: TGTGCCAGCAGCTTAGGGGGTCTTTGGACAACGCTACCAGATACGCAGTATTTT.

The chain links TRBV5-6 to TRBJ2-7, with D tentatively TRBD1 (5 bases). This CDR3 is built from 15 residues. Trimming removed 2 bases from V and 3 bases from J, with 15 bases in between. From germline, CDR1 is SGHDT and CDR2 YYEEEE. The CDR3 is CASSFRQSQNYEQYF. The CDR3 coding sequence is TGTGCCAGCAGCTTTAGACAGTCGCAGAACTACGAGCAGTACTTC.

This sequence joins TRBV30 and TRBJ1-2; D not resolved. Germline V CDR1 and CDR2: GTSNPN, SVGIG (reference sequence). Trimming left V 2 bases short and J 6 bases short, with 19 bases between. CDR3 length equals 15 residues. The DNA for the CDR3 is TGTGCCTGGAGTCCGGGATCTATCATCCTCGATGGCTACACCTTC. This encodes CAWSPGSIILDGYTF. The complete variable domain, with remaining parts taken from reference TRBV30 and TRBJ1-2, reads SQTIHQWPATLVQPVGSPLSLECTVEGTSNPNLYWYRQAAGRGLQLLFYSVGIGQISSEVPQNLSASRPQDRQFILSSKKLLLSDSGFYLCAWSPGSIILDGYTFGSGTRLTVV.

The gene calls are TRBV5-1 and TRBJ1-2; 9 nucleotides match TRBD1. CDR3 length equals 13 residues. With 0 bases clipped from V and 8 bases from J, the junction kept 2 bases outside the gene matches. Germline values: CDR1 SGHRS, CDR2 YFSETQ. The CDR3 DNA follows: TGCGCCAGCAGCTTGGACAGGGGGCGCGGCTACACCTTC. Translated, it gives CASSLDRGRGYTF. The full variable domain, with the rest looked up from reference TRBV5-1 and TRBJ1-2, is KAGVTQTPRYLIKTRGQQVTLSCSPISGHRSVSWYQQTPGQGLQFLFEYFSETQRNKGNFPGRFSGRQFSNSRSEMNVSTLELGDSALYLCASSLDRGRGYTFGSGTRLTVV.